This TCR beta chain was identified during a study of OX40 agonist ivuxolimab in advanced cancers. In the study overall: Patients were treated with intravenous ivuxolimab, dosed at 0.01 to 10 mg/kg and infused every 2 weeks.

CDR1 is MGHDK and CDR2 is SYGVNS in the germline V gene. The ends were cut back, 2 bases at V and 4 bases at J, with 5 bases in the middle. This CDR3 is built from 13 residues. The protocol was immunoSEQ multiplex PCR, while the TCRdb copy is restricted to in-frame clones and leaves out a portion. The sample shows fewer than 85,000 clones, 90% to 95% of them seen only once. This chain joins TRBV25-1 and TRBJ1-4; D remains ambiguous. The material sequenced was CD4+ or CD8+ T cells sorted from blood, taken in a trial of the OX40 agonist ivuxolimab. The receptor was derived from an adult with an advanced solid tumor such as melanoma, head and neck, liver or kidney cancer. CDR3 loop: CASSEQINEKLFF. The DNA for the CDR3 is TGTGCCAGCAGTGAACAGATTAATGAAAAACTGTTTTTT.